This TCR beta chain was captured by sequencing in a study of cytomegalovirus exposure and HLA in healthy donors. About the research overall: There were approximately 85 million unique TCRs (from HLA-typed donors) in an early data release.

About this clone: Its target is unknown.

CDR3 length: 16 residues. The V gene end was trimmed by 6 bases and the J gene end by 5 bases; junction bases not matched to a gene: 12. CDR1 and CDR2 (germline): SGHTA, FQGNSA. Regarding the study as a whole: High sensitivity and specificity were reportedly achieved when the classifier diagnosed cytomegalovirus status. Later, an analysis found that common viral pathogens appeared to be linked with several of the most significant clusters. HLA alleles were associated with 16,951 TCR beta sequences in a later analysis at 0.05 false discovery rate.

The PCR was carried out with 60 Vbeta primers and 13 Jbeta primers. Measured with immunoSEQ multiplex PCR; TCRdb has only the in-frame clones, and not every one. The sample has more than 80,000 clones, 60% to 80% seen once; the top ten hold roughly 2.5%. This clonotype was sampled from a man aged 35-49 years in good health and CMV-seronegative. Sequencing input: PBMCs. The chain links TRBV7-2 to TRBJ2-3; 9 positions match TRBD2. The CDR3 sequence: CASRRLAGGPGDTQYF. CDR3 nucleotides: TGTGCCAGCAGGCGCCTGGCGGGGGGGCCAGGAGATACGCAGTATTTT.